This T cell receptor (beta chain) was documented in a study of cytomegalovirus exposure and HLA in healthy donors. Whole-study results and caveats: Highly shared variants forming one cluster were likely a sequencing artifact.

This clone turned up a few times. Its cognate antigen is unknown. Trimming took off 5 bases at V and 1 base at J, with 6 bases between the two ends. The CDR3 consists of 13 residues. CDR1 is MNHEY, CDR2 SMNVEV, per germline (reference sequence). PCR amplification relied on 60 Vbeta primers (plus 13 Jbeta primers). TCRdb's table, derived via immunoSEQ multiplex PCR, lists solely in-frame clones and lacks some. Here the sample spans 210,000 or so clones, about 80% being singletons. The chain couples TRBV27 to TRBJ2-1; no firm D call. Sequencing was performed on PBMCs. This TCR derives from a man aged 18 to 35 in good health and CMV-seronegative. CDR3 DNA: TGTGCCAGCAGTGGCAGTTCCTACAATGAGCAGTTCTTC. This encodes CASSGSSYNEQFF.